This T cell receptor (beta chain) was documented in a study of sequential checkpoint blockade in melanoma. Background on the study: Randomization was 1:1 between first-line nivolumab→ipilimumab and ipilimumab→nivolumab.

This clone showed up just once. This table comes from immunoSEQ multiplex PCR, and its TCRdb copy is limited to in-frame clones, with some not included. Of 7,000 to 10,000 clones listed, more than 55% were seen once; the top ten hold approximately 50%. The treatment here: randomized to nivolumab then ipilimumab (arm A) or the reverse (arm B). DNA-damaging chemotherapy had not been given to any patient beforehand. PBMC sorting kept live CD3+CD8+ cells without CD19 or CD56. The receptor was derived from a human patient with melanoma. Some clones in this sample may be carry-over from other donors' samples. The sequencing used CD8+ T cells sorted from blood (inferred from file names), collected from a patient given nivolumab and ipilimumab in sequence.

For the CDR3, the DNA is TGTGCCAGCAGCCTAACTAGCAATGGAGAGACCCAGTACTTC. Translating gives CASSLTSNGETQYF. The chain uses TRBV11-2 and TRBJ2-5; D may be TRBD2 (6 bases). Germline V lookup: CDR1 SGHAT, CDR2 FQNNGV. Trimming cost V 5 bases and J 4 bases, with 14 bases left between them. This CDR3 spans 14 amino acids.